Listed below are T cell receptor beta chains from one sample, sequenced in a study of blood T cell repertoires in COVID-19. TCRdb's copy holds only in-frame clones and misses some; the assay was immunoSEQ multiplex PCR. This repertoire shows some 160,000 clones, about four fifths found once; its top ten account for about a tenth. Material for sequencing was peripheral blood. These receptors came from a man aged 65 to 79 with active or convalescent COVID-19. Each CDR3 is given with its conserved first and last residue. The order of the fields is D gene, J gene, clone size, V gene, CDR3 protein, CDR3 DNA. D genes are given only for firm matches. Not every row has a clone size; where given, it reads once, few, many or a size class.

D: -; J: TRBJ1-1; size: -; V: TRBV7-9; CDR3: CASSLEQGQNTEAFF; DNA: TGTGCCAGCAGCTTAGAACAAGGACAGAACACTGAAGCTTTCTTT
D: TRBD2; J: TRBJ2-2; size: -; V: TRBV11-2; CDR3: CASSWGRAGELFF; DNA: TGTGCCAGCAGCTGGGGGAGGGCCGGGGAGCTGTTTTTT
D: -; J: TRBJ2-7; size: once; V: TRBV28; CDR3: CASRSRGRYEQYF; DNA: TGTGCCAGCAGGAGCAGGGGACGGTACGAGCAGTACTTC
D: -; J: TRBJ2-5; size: -; V: TRBV5-1; CDR3: CASRPGAGGETQYF; DNA: TGCGCCAGCAGACCCGGGGCAGGAGGGGAGACCCAGTACTTC
D: TRBD1; J: TRBJ1-5; size: -; V: TRBV24-1; CDR3: CATSSDRGNQPQHF; DNA: TGTGCCACCAGTTCCGACAGGGGCAATCAGCCCCAGCATTTT
D: TRBD1; J: TRBJ1-5; size: -; V: TRBV19; CDR3: CASTYRDRDVYSGNQPQHF; DNA: TGTGCCAGTACCTACCGGGACAGAGACGTTTATAGCGGCAATCAGCCCCAGCATTTT
D: TRBD1; J: TRBJ1-2; size: -; V: TRBV6-5; CDR3: CASRPLVTGVGYTF; DNA: TGTGCCAGCAGGCCTCTTGTAACAGGGGTTGGCTACACCTTC
D: -; J: TRBJ2-1; size: -; V: TRBV11-2; CDR3: CASSRRDSLYNEQFF; DNA: TGTGCCAGCAGTCGCCGGGACTCCCTTTACAATGAGCAGTTCTTC
D: TRBD1; J: TRBJ2-7; size: -; V: TRBV3-1/TRBV3-2; CDR3: CASSYGTGGREQYF; DNA: TGTGCCAGCAGCTACGGGACAGGGGGGAGGGAGCAGTACTTC
D: TRBD1; J: TRBJ1-1; size: -; V: TRBV28; CDR3: CASRTGAPEAFF; DNA: TGTGCCAGCCGTACAGGGGCCCCTGAAGCTTTCTTT
D: TRBD2; J: TRBJ2-7; size: -; V: TRBV11-2; CDR3: CASSLKAGLTYEQYF; DNA: TGTGCCAGCAGCCTAAAAGCGGGACTCACCTACGAGCAGTACTTC
D: TRBD1; J: TRBJ2-3; size: -; V: TRBV5-1; CDR3: CASSPMGTASTDTQYF; DNA: TGCGCCAGCAGCCCAATGGGGACAGCTAGCACAGATACGCAGTATTTT
D: TRBD1; J: TRBJ1-1; size: -; V: TRBV7-2; CDR3: CASSPEQGGRTEAFF; DNA: TGTGCCAGCAGCCCAGAGCAGGGGGGTAGGACTGAAGCTTTCTTT
D: TRBD1; J: TRBJ1-5; size: -; V: TRBV19; CDR3: CASSLQDRGIQPQHF; DNA: TGTGCCAGTAGTCTACAGGACAGGGGGATTCAGCCCCAGCATTTT
D: -; J: TRBJ1-5; size: -; V: TRBV6-4; CDR3: CASSASYSNQPQHF; DNA: TGTGCCAGCAGTGCCAGTTATAGCAATCAGCCCCAGCATTTT
D: TRBD1; J: TRBJ1-1; size: -; V: TRBV6-5; CDR3: CASSSRDRGTEAFF; DNA: TGTGCCAGCAGTTCCCGGGACAGGGGGACTGAAGCTTTCTTT
D: -; J: TRBJ2-7; size: -; V: TRBV18; CDR3: CASSPLVGVGEQYF; DNA: TGTGCCAGCTCACCCCTTGTCGGGGTGGGCGAGCAGTACTTC
D: -; J: TRBJ2-1; size: -; V: TRBV5-1; CDR3: CASSRNRAGSSYNEQFF; DNA: TGCGCCAGCAGCCGCAACAGAGCGGGTAGCTCCTACAATGAGCAGTTCTTC
D: -; J: TRBJ1-1; size: few; V: TRBV10-3; CDR3: CAIGGDIFLEAFF; DNA: TGTGCCATCGGTGGGGACATATTTCTTGAAGCTTTCTTT
D: -; J: TRBJ2-5; size: -; V: TRBV5-1; CDR3: CASSLPSVGAGATVTQYF; DNA: TGCGCCAGCAGCTTGCCATCTGTAGGGGCAGGGGCCACTGTGACCCAGTACTTC
D: -; J: TRBJ2-2; size: -; V: TRBV10-2; CDR3: CATLQQGGGREGRPGELFF; DNA: TGCGCCACCCTTCAGCAAGGGGGGGGGCGGGAAGGTCGTCCCGGGGAGCTGTTTTTT
D: -; J: TRBJ1-6; size: -; V: TRBV6-5; CDR3: CASRAGSSYNSPLHF; DNA: TGTGCCAGCAGGGCGGGGAGCTCCTATAATTCACCCCTCCACTTT
D: TRBD1; J: TRBJ1-2; size: -; V: TRBV27; CDR3: CASSFAGTGVYYGYTF; DNA: TGTGCCAGCAGTTTTGCCGGGACAGGGGTGTACTATGGCTACACCTTC
D: -; J: TRBJ1-5; size: -; V: TRBV29-1; CDR3: CSVGGSNQPQHF; DNA: TGCAGCGTTGGTGGCAGCAATCAGCCCCAGCATTTT
D: -; J: TRBJ2-6; size: -; V: TRBV30; CDR3: CAWTPRGSGANVLTF; DNA: TGTGCCTGGACTCCCCGGGGGTCTGGGGCCAACGTCCTGACTTTC
D: TRBD1; J: TRBJ2-3; size: -; V: TRBV10-1; CDR3: CASSEGTGVFTQYF; DNA: TGCGCCAGCAGTGAAGGGACAGGGGTTTTTACGCAGTATTTT
D: -; J: TRBJ2-3; size: -; V: TRBV19; CDR3: CASSPVRKAARPDTQYF; DNA: TGTGCCAGTAGTCCGGTACGTAAAGCGGCGCGTCCAGATACGCAGTATTTT
D: TRBD1; J: TRBJ1-2; size: -; V: TRBV4-3; CDR3: CASSQYRQGDVGGGYTF; DNA: TGCGCCAGCAGCCAATATAGACAGGGTGATGTTGGGGGCGGCTACACCTTC
D: -; J: TRBJ1-2; size: -; V: TRBV5-1; CDR3: CASSKDRPTDYGYTF; DNA: TGCGCCAGCAGCAAGGACAGACCGACCGACTATGGCTACACCTTC
D: -; J: TRBJ1-2; size: -; V: TRBV7-2; CDR3: CASSPQRSGAVGYTF; DNA: TGTGCCAGCAGCCCCCAACGTTCAGGGGCGGTTGGCTACACCTTC
D: TRBD2; J: TRBJ2-7; size: -; V: TRBV3-1/TRBV3-2; CDR3: CASSQDRGSGASYEQYF; DNA: TGTGCCAGCAGCCAAGATCGAGGGAGCGGGGCATCCTACGAGCAGTACTTC
D: -; J: TRBJ2-5; size: -; V: TRBV5-1; CDR3: CASSISRGVQETQYF; DNA: TGCGCCAGCAGCATATCCAGGGGAGTTCAGGAGACCCAGTACTTC
D: TRBD1; J: TRBJ2-5; size: -; V: TRBV7-6; CDR3: CASSLVPRDRGLWETQYF; DNA: TGTGCCAGCAGCTTAGTCCCCCGGGACAGGGGGCTATGGGAGACCCAGTACTTC
D: -; J: TRBJ2-2; size: many; V: TRBV7-6; CDR3: CASSSKLDSGNTGELFF; DNA: TGTGCCAGCAGCTCAAAGTTGGACAGTGGTAACACCGGGGAGCTGTTTTTT
D: -; J: TRBJ2-5; size: -; V: TRBV7-2; CDR3: CASSYGGRETQYF; DNA: TGTGCCAGCAGCTACGGAGGTCGAGAGACCCAGTACTTC
D: TRBD2; J: TRBJ2-5; size: -; V: TRBV27; CDR3: CASSLGLAGDMVETQYF; DNA: TGTGCCAGCAGTCTGGGACTAGCGGGGGATATGGTTGAGACCCAGTACTTC
D: TRBD1; J: TRBJ2-7; size: -; V: TRBV19; CDR3: CASSIGQGSSYEQYF; DNA: TGTGCCAGTAGTATAGGACAGGGAAGCTCCTACGAGCAGTACTTC
D: -; J: TRBJ2-7; size: -; V: TRBV11-3; CDR3: CASSLGRDLSEQYF; DNA: TGTGCCAGCAGCTTAGGCCGCGATTTATCCGAGCAGTACTTC
D: TRBD1; J: TRBJ2-2; size: -; V: TRBV5-4; CDR3: CASSSRQGGTGELFF; DNA: TGTGCCAGCAGCTCCCGACAGGGCGGCACCGGGGAGCTGTTTTTT
D: TRBD2; J: TRBJ2-1; size: -; V: TRBV5-5; CDR3: CASSGPGLAGSSSYNEQFF; DNA: TGTGCCAGCAGCGGTCCGGGACTAGCGGGGAGCAGCTCCTACAATGAGCAGTTCTTC
D: TRBD1; J: TRBJ2-2; size: -; V: TRBV27; CDR3: CASSPRTGVTGELFF; DNA: TGTGCCAGCAGTCCTCGGACAGGGGTGACCGGGGAGCTGTTTTTT
D: -; J: TRBJ2-3; size: -; V: TRBV9; CDR3: CASSVDVGRDTQYF; DNA: TGTGCCAGCAGCGTGGACGTGGGGAGAGATACGCAGTATTTT
D: -; J: TRBJ1-2; size: -; V: TRBV19; CDR3: CASSLRSYGYTF; DNA: TGTGCCAGTAGTCTACGGTCCTATGGCTACACCTTC
D: -; J: TRBJ1-2; size: -; V: TRBV7-6; CDR3: CASSLARDHGYTF; DNA: TGTGCCAGCAGCTTAGCCCGGGATCATGGCTACACCTTC
D: -; J: TRBJ2-7; size: -; V: TRBV2; CDR3: CAGKYRRSSYEQYF; DNA: TGTGCCGGAAAATACAGGAGAAGCTCCTACGAGCAGTACTTC
D: TRBD1; J: TRBJ2-7; size: -; V: TRBV7-9; CDR3: CASSLGTGGSYEQYF; DNA: TGTGCCAGCAGCTTAGGGACAGGGGGTTCGTACGAGCAGTACTTC
D: TRBD2; J: TRBJ2-3; size: -; V: TRBV28; CDR3: CASSEGLAGGQDTQYF; DNA: TGTGCCAGCAGTGAAGGACTAGCGGGAGGTCAAGATACGCAGTATTTT
D: -; J: TRBJ2-3; size: -; V: TRBV16; CDR3: CASSQSVRDLSTDTQYF; DNA: TGTGCCAGCAGCCAATCGGTGCGGGACTTGAGCACAGATACGCAGTATTTT
D: TRBD1; J: TRBJ2-4; size: -; V: TRBV5-4; CDR3: CASSLVQGARGIQYF; DNA: TGTGCCAGCAGCTTGGTACAGGGGGCAAGGGGCATTCAGTACTTC
D: TRBD1; J: TRBJ1-1; size: -; V: TRBV11-1; CDR3: CASSQRTGMRTEAFF; DNA: TGTGCCAGCAGCCAGAGGACAGGGATGCGGACTGAAGCTTTCTTT
D: TRBD1; J: TRBJ2-7; size: -; V: TRBV28; CDR3: CASSSYRGRAEQYF; DNA: TGTGCCAGCAGTAGCTACAGGGGTCGGGCCGAGCAGTACTTC
D: TRBD1; J: TRBJ2-3; size: -; V: TRBV19; CDR3: CASSRLKPGQGAPDTQYF; DNA: TGTGCCAGTAGTCGACTCAAACCGGGACAGGGCGCGCCAGATACGCAGTATTTT
D: TRBD1; J: TRBJ1-2; size: few; V: TRBV5-4; CDR3: CASSLVGQAYYGYTF; DNA: TGTGCCAGCAGCTTGGTGGGACAGGCCTACTATGGCTACACCTTC
D: TRBD2; J: TRBJ2-1; size: -; V: TRBV5-5; CDR3: CASSSPTSGRDGEQFF; DNA: TGTGCCAGCAGCTCCCCCACTAGCGGGAGGGACGGTGAGCAGTTCTTC